Listed below are T cell receptor beta chains from one sample, sequenced in a study of PD-1 blockade in classical Hodgkin lymphoma. The protocol was immunoSEQ multiplex PCR, while the TCRdb copy is restricted to in-frame clones and leaves out a portion. There are roughly 14,000 clones in the sample; less than 70% occur only once, and over 8.5% lies in the top ten. This specimen was peripheral blood mononuclear cells (PBMCs), taken at baseline. The receptors were gathered from a human donor with classical Hodgkin lymphoma. Each CDR3 is given without its conserved first and last residue.

>TRBV29-1|TRBJ1-2
SVLGGRGYT
>TRBV28|TRBJ1-4
ASNLKGVKATNEKLF
>TRBV5-4|TRBJ2-7
ASTNHVAGTYEQY
>TRBV5-1|TRBJ1-2
ASSPGGGQRYGYT
>TRBV11-2|TRBJ1-2
ASSLRAGSNYGYT
>TRBV11-2|TRBJ2-1
ASSPGQGEGYEQF
>TRBV2|TRBJ2-7
ASTPLQGFSYEQY
>TRBV5-4|TRBJ1-2
ASSLPSEYGYT
>TRBV11-3|TRBJ2-2
ASSLKGSGVDRTGELF
>TRBV13|TRBJ1-4
ASSEYNCLLVDNEKLF